These 10 T cell receptor beta chains share one sample of origin, sequenced in a study of glioma-infiltrating T cells. Amplification of TCR alpha and beta CDR3 regions from RNA used iRepertoire nested multiplex PCR. A single record per CDR3 protein comes from TCRdb applying MiXCR to the multiplex PCR reads. Seen here are some 150,000 distinct CDR3 sequences, about two fifths observed once, and the top ten hold about a fifth. The specimen sequenced was glioma tissue, nonneoplastic brain tissue, or PBMCs (not recorded which). The receptor set was obtained from a human donor with low-grade glioma or glioblastoma, undergoing nonglioma brain surgery, or in good health (not recorded which).

The genes are TRBV7-6 and TRBJ2-5; D might be TRBD2 (6 bases). This CDR3 has 15 residues. V was trimmed by 0 bases and J by 4 bases, leaving 12 bases between them. Germline V CDR1 and CDR2: SGHVS, FNYEAQ. CDR3 amino acids: CASSLAWGETETQYF. CDR3 nucleotide sequence: TGTGCCAGCAGCTTAGCCTGGGGGGAGACAGAGACCCAGTACTTC.

This chain joins TRBV3-1 and TRBJ2-7; a weak D match, TRBD1 (6 bases). This CDR3 is built from 13 residues. From germline, CDR1 is LGHDT and CDR2 YNNKEL (reference sequence). Trimming took 4 bases from V and 12 from J, leaving 19 bases between them. The CDR3: CASSPRPQGWRYF. The CDR3 bases are TGTGCCAGCAGCCCCAGGCCACAGGGATGGAGGTACTTC.

The CDR3 loop is CASTGTGHSYEQYF. CDR3 nucleotides: TGTGCCAGTACGGGGACAGGACATTCCTACGAGCAGTACTTC. The chain carries TRBV12-3 or TRBV12-4 and TRBJ2-7; 8 bases fit TRBD1. J was trimmed by 1 base and V by 9 bases; bases with no gene match: 8. This CDR3 is built from 14 residues.

This clonotype has only a few counts. As DNA, the CDR3 is TGTGCCAGCAGTTATCAATCCCCAGGCGATACGCAGTATTTT. Translated: CASSYQSPGDTQYF. The J gene is TRBJ2-3, the V gene TRBV6-1; D is unresolved. The V gene's germline CDR1 is MNHNS and CDR2 SASEGT. V lost 5 bases and J lost 6, with 15 bases in between. This CDR3 has 14 amino acids.

The rearrangement joins TRBV19 to TRBJ2-1, with 8 nucleotides matching TRBD2. From germline, CDR1 is LNHDA and CDR2 SQIVND (reference sequence). This CDR3 comprises 11 residues. With V trimmed by 8 bases and J by 9 bases, 3 bases remained unmatched. The CDR3 nucleotides are TGTGCCAGTGGGACTAGGCGTGAGCAGTTCTTC. Translated: CASGTRREQFF.

The rearrangement uses TRBV20-1 and TRBJ1-1, with D unresolved. The CDR3 covers 12 residues. Looked up from germline, CDR1 is DFQATT and CDR2 is SNEGSKA (reference sequence). V gave up 6 bases and J gave up 6 bases, with 14 bases separating them. CDR3: CSAFKDTAEAFF. The CDR3 DNA reads TGCAGTGCCTTCAAAGATACTGCTGAAGCTTTCTTT.

This CDR3 is CASSQDLAGEQFF. CDR3 nucleotide sequence: TGTGCCAGCAGCCAAGATTTGGCGGGAGAGCAGTTCTTC. This rearrangement joins TRBV4-2 to TRBJ2-1, with a possible D match to TRBD2 (6 bases). V was trimmed by 0 bases and J by 10 bases, leaving 10 bases between them. The CDR3 loop spans 13 amino acids. Germline CDR1 LGHNA, CDR2 YNFKEQ.

The V call is TRBV28, the J call TRBJ2-1; 11 positions match TRBD2. The ends lost 5 bases at V and 7 bases at J; junction bases unmatched: 19. CDR3 size: 19 residues. Germline CDR1 reads MDHEN; CDR2 reads SYDVKM. CDR3 protein: CASSPRSYYSGGVRNEQFF. For the CDR3, the DNA is TGTGCCAGCAGTCCACGCAGCTACTATAGCGGGGGGGTGAGGAATGAGCAGTTCTTC.

This chain connects TRBV7-9 to TRBJ1-5; possible D gene TRBD1, 5 bases. The CDR3 extends over 13 amino acids. Germline V lookup: CDR1 SEHNR, CDR2 FQNEAQ (reference sequence). Trimming removed 4 bases at V and 4 bases at J, with 8 bases between. Here the CDR3 reads CASSWDGNQPQHF. CDR3 nucleotides: TGTGCCAGCAGCTGGGACGGTAATCAGCCCCAGCATTTT.

V and J are TRBV20-1 and TRBJ1-2; no clear D. The CDR3 is made up of 11 amino acids. Germline CDR1 is DFQATT and CDR2 is SNEGSKA (reference sequence). The V and J ends lost 5 bases and 4 bases respectively, with 8 bases between them. The CDR3 loop is CSAVFGYGYTF. The CDR3 coding sequence is TGCAGTGCTGTCTTCGGCTATGGCTACACCTTC.